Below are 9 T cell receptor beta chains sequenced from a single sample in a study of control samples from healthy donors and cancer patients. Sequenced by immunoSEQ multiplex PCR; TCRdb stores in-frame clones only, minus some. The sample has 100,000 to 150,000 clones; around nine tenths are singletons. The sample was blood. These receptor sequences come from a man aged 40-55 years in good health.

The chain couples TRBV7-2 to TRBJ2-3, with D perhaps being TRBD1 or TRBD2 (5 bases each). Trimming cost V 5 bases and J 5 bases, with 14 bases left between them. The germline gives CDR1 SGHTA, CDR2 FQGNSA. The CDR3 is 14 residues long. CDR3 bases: TGTGCCAGCAGCCCGAGGGTAGGGGTAGATACGCAGTATTTT. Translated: CASSPRVGVDTQYF.

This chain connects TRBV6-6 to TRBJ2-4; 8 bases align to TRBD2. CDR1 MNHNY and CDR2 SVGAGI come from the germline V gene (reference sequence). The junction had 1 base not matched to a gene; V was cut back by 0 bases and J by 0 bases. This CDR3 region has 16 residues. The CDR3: CASSYSAGVAKNIQYF. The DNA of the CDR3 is TGTGCCAGCAGTTACTCAGCGGGAGTAGCCAAAAACATTCAGTACTTC.

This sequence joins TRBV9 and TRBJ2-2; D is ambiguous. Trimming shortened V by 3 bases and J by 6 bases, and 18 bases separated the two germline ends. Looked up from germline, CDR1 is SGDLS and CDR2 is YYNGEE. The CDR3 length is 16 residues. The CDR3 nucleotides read TGTGCCAGCAGCGACGGGCTAGTGCACGTATCCGGGGAGCTGTTTTTT. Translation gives CASSDGLVHVSGELFF.

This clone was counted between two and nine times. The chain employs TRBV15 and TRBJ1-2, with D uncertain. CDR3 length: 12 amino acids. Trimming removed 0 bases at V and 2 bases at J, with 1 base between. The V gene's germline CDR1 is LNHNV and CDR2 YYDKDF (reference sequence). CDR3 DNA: TGTGCCACCAGCAGAGACAACTATGGCTACACCTTC. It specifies CATSRDNYGYTF.

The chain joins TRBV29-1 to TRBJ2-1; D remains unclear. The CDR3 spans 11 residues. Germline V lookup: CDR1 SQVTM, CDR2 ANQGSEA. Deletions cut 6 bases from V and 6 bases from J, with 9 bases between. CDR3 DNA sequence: TGCAGCGTCTCGACTCGCAATGAGCAGTTCTTC. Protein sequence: CSVSTRNEQFF.

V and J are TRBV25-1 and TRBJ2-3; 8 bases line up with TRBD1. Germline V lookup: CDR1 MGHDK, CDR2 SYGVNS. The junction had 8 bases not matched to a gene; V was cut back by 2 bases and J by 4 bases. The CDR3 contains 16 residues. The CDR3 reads CASSESAGGSSDTQYF. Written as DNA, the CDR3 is TGTGCCAGCAGTGAAAGTGCAGGGGGCTCGTCAGATACGCAGTATTTT.

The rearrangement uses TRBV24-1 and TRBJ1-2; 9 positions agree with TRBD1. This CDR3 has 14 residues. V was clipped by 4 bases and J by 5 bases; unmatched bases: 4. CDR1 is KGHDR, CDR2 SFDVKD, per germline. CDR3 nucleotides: TGTGCCACCAGTGACACAGGGGGCGCTTATGGCTACACCTTC. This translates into CATSDTGGAYGYTF.

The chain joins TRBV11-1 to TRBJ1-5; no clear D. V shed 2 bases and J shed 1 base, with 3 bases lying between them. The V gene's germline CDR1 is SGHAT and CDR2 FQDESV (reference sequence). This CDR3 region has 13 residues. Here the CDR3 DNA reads TGTGCCAGCAGCTTACAGAGCAATCAGCCCCAGCATTTT. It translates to CASSLQSNQPQHF.

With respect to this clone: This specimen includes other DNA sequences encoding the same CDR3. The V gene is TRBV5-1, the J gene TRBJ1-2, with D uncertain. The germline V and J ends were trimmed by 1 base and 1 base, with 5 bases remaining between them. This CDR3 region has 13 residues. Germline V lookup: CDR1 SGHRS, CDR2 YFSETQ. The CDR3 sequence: CASSLTVNYGYTF. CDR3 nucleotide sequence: TGCGCCAGCAGCTTGACGGTTAACTATGGCTACACCTTC.